The rows below give T cell receptor beta chains drawn from one sample of a study of patients and donors after allogeneic stem cell transplantation. Each CDR3 protein is one row after TCRdb ran MiXCR on the RT-PCR reads. The sample lists tens of thousands of distinct CDR3 sequences, approximately 26% occurring once. The sample comprised blood, either unsorted or a sorted T cell fraction (not recorded which). These receptors were collected from a human donor who was either an allogeneic HSCT recipient or a stem cell or donor lymphocyte infusion donor (not recorded which). It is not recorded whose cells these are; they may come from a transplant donor. The CDR3 runs from the conserved cysteine through the conserved F or W. The order of the fields is clone size, J gene, D gene, V gene, CDR3 protein, CDR3 DNA. The D gene is left open where the match is weak. Clone size is given for some rows only: seen once, a few or many times, or a class if the clone is expanded.

clone_size: few; j_call: TRBJ1-2; d_call: NA; v_call: TRBV3-1; cdr3_aa: CASSQIGDRDYGYTF; cdr3_nt: TGTGCCAGCAGCCAGATCGGAGACAGAGACTATGGCTACACCTTC
clone_size: NA; j_call: TRBJ2-7; d_call: TRBD2; v_call: TRBV29-1; cdr3_aa: CSVSGGTGPNEQYF; cdr3_nt: TGCAGCGTAAGCGGGGGAACAGGTCCAAACGAGCAGTACTTC
clone_size: NA; j_call: TRBJ2-1; d_call: NA; v_call: TRBV12-3/TRBV12-4; cdr3_aa: CASSFSGPIYNEQFF; cdr3_nt: TGTGCCAGCAGTTTTTCGGGCCCAATCTACAATGAGCAGTTCTTC
clone_size: once; j_call: TRBJ1-4; d_call: NA; v_call: TRBV18; cdr3_aa: CASSPRDTNEKLIF; cdr3_nt: TGTGCCAGCTCACCGCGGGATACAAATGAAAAACTGATTTTT
clone_size: few; j_call: TRBJ2-5; d_call: NA; v_call: TRBV7-6; cdr3_aa: CASSLQNPQETQYF; cdr3_nt: TGTGCCAGCAGCTTGCAGAACCCCCAAGAGACCCAGTACTTC
clone_size: NA; j_call: TRBJ2-2; d_call: NA; v_call: TRBV20-1; cdr3_aa: CSAGGRTAGELFF; cdr3_nt: TGCAGTGCTGGGGGGCGCACGGCCGGGGAGCTGTTTTTT
clone_size: NA; j_call: TRBJ1-6; d_call: NA; v_call: TRBV6-5; cdr3_aa: CASSYSTGVGSPLHF; cdr3_nt: TGTGCCAGCAGTTACTCGACTGGGGTCGGGTCACCCCTCCACTTT
clone_size: few; j_call: TRBJ1-1; d_call: NA; v_call: TRBV7-9; cdr3_aa: CASSPPTEIEAFF; cdr3_nt: TGTGCCAGCAGCCCCCCGACGGAGATTGAAGCTTTCTTT
clone_size: NA; j_call: TRBJ2-1; d_call: NA; v_call: TRBV7-3; cdr3_aa: CASSPKRTTYNEQFF; cdr3_nt: TGTGCCAGCAGCCCCAAACGGACTACTTACAATGAGCAGTTCTTC
clone_size: few; j_call: TRBJ2-2; d_call: NA; v_call: TRBV10-3; cdr3_aa: CAISEGRTLNTGELFF; cdr3_nt: TGTGCCATCAGTGAAGGCCGGACACTGAACACCGGGGAGCTGTTTTTT
clone_size: NA; j_call: TRBJ2-1; d_call: NA; v_call: TRBV11-1; cdr3_aa: CASSFYRPTGLGYNEQFF; cdr3_nt: TGTGCCAGCAGCTTCTATCGGCCAACGGGACTGGGATACAATGAGCAGTTCTTC
clone_size: few; j_call: TRBJ2-7; d_call: NA; v_call: TRBV4-3; cdr3_aa: CASSQDVQDATYIGYEQYF; cdr3_nt: TGCGCCAGCAGCCAAGACGTTCAGGACGCAACCTATATCGGCTACGAGCAGTACTTC
clone_size: NA; j_call: TRBJ2-1; d_call: NA; v_call: TRBV28; cdr3_aa: CASIGGTGNEQFF; cdr3_nt: TGTGCCAGCATTGGGGGAACGGGTAATGAGCAGTTCTTC
clone_size: few; j_call: TRBJ2-4; d_call: NA; v_call: TRBV27; cdr3_aa: CASSEEIAKNIQYF; cdr3_nt: TGTGCCAGCAGTGAGGAGATAGCCAAAAACATTCAGTACTTC
clone_size: NA; j_call: TRBJ1-5; d_call: TRBD1; v_call: TRBV4-3; cdr3_aa: CASSREQGGNQPQHF; cdr3_nt: TGCGCCAGCAGCCGAGAACAGGGGGGCAATCAGCCCCAGCATTTT
clone_size: NA; j_call: TRBJ1-4; d_call: NA; v_call: TRBV27; cdr3_aa: CASSPGPVNEKLFF; cdr3_nt: TGTGCCAGCAGTCCAGGGCCGGTGAATGAAAAACTGTTTTTT
clone_size: NA; j_call: TRBJ2-2; d_call: TRBD1; v_call: TRBV5-1; cdr3_aa: CASRPGQGTGELFF; cdr3_nt: TGCGCCAGCAGACCGGGACAGGGGACCGGGGAGCTGTTTTTT
clone_size: many; j_call: TRBJ1-1; d_call: NA; v_call: TRBV29-1; cdr3_aa: CSVEGGEQDTEAFF; cdr3_nt: TGCAGCGTTGAAGGTGGAGAACAGGACACTGAAGCTTTCTTT